This T cell receptor (beta chain) was sequenced for a study of T cells in Graves' hyperthyroidism and ophthalmopathy. Overall study context: The initial diagnosis was the point when peripheral blood was collected, ahead of any treatment. The study's findings and limits: Stable hyperthyroidism was separated from ophthalmopathy by a model based on 13 V-J features. Among thyroid clonotypes expanded above 0.001, most also appeared in blood.

There are many counts of this clonotype. What it binds is not known. The source material, RNA transcripts, was used to amplify TCR beta CDR3 regions. A first-round RT-PCR of the TCR CDR3 used the HTBI primer set. TCRdb itself ran the multiplex PCR reads through MiXCR, one entry per CDR3 protein. The sample has roughly 600,000 distinct CDR3 sequences; 14% are singletons. Each person with ophthalmopathy scored at least 3 on the Clinical Activity Score, reached NOSPECS grade 4 or higher, and had been ill under 3 months. Germline CDR1 and CDR2: DFQATT and SNEGSKA (reference sequence). The junction had 8 bases not matched to a gene; V was cut back by 1 base and J by 9 bases. The CDR3 runs 14 residues.

The sequence was obtained from a woman aged 45-60 years with Graves' ophthalmopathy. The gene calls are TRBV20-1 and TRBJ1-2, with 10 bases matching TRBD1. Material for sequencing was blood. CDR3 nucleotide sequence: TGCAGTGCTAGAGGGGGGACAGGGGTTATCAGCTACACCTTC. It translates to CSARGGTGVISYTF.